Shown below are 29 T cell receptor beta chains from a single sample sequenced in a study of blood T cell repertoires in COVID-19. Profiled with immunoSEQ multiplex PCR; TCRdb holds only in-frame clones, not every one. The table records some 150,000 clones, roughly 84% of them present only once. Sequenced: peripheral blood. The receptor source for this set is a woman between 55 and 75 years old with acute or convalescent COVID-19.

The chain links TRBV10-3 to TRBJ1-5, with TRBD1 as a possible D gene (6 bases). CDR3 size: 16 residues. Between the trimmed V and J ends, which lost 0 bases and 2 bases, there was a span of 11 bases. Germline V gene lookup returns CDR1 ENHRY and CDR2 SYGVKD. The CDR3 loop reads CAISESTGRGNQPQHF. CDR3 in DNA: TGTGCCATCAGTGAGTCGACAGGACGAGGCAATCAGCCCCAGCATTTT.

This sequence joins TRBV11-2 and TRBJ1-3; D remains ambiguous. The CDR3 is made up of 11 amino acids. V lost 5 bases and J 4 bases, leaving 3 bases between the germline ends. CDR1 is SGHAT and CDR2 is FQNNGV in the germline V gene. CDR3 sequence: CASSPGNTIYF. The CDR3, as DNA: TGTGCCAGCAGCCCAGGAAACACCATATATTTT.

This chain links TRBV28 with TRBJ1-2; D gene uncertain. V dropped 8 bases and J dropped 3 bases, with 13 bases sitting between them. Germline CDR1 is MDHEN and CDR2 is SYDVKM. The CDR3 covers 13 residues. The CDR3 here is CASAPESYYGYTF. The CDR3 DNA follows: TGTGCCAGCGCACCCGAGTCCTACTATGGCTACACCTTC.

This clone was counted a single time. The gene calls are TRBV7-8 and TRBJ2-1; 7 bases are shared with TRBD1. This CDR3 contains 14 residues. The V and J ends lost 5 bases and 4 bases, in that order; junction bases with no gene match: 5. Per the germline V gene, CDR1 is SGHVS and CDR2 is FQNEAQ. CDR3: CASSTRDRYNEQFF. CDR3 coding DNA: TGTGCCAGCAGCACCCGGGACAGATACAATGAGCAGTTCTTC.

V is TRBV3-1 (or the pseudogene TRBV3-2) and J is TRBJ2-7; TRBD2 matches 10 bases. From germline, CDR1 is LGHDT and CDR2 YNNKEL (reference sequence). This CDR3 has 15 amino acids. J was trimmed by 2 bases and V by 4 bases; bases with no gene match: 5. This CDR3 reads CASSRVAGGPYEQYF. The DNA for the CDR3 is TGTGCCAGCAGCCGAGTAGCGGGGGGCCCCTACGAGCAGTACTTC.

The V call is TRBV5-1, the J call TRBJ1-1, with D possibly being TRBD1 (5 bases). The V end was cut by 7 bases, the J end by 1 base, with 23 bases between. Germline V gene lookup returns CDR1 SGHRS and CDR2 YFSETQ. The CDR3 is 17 residues long. The CDR3 is CASRRPSMGGGNTEAFF. DNA for the CDR3: TGCGCCAGCCGGCGGCCGTCAATGGGGGGAGGGAACACTGAAGCTTTCTTT.

The chain combines TRBV18 with TRBJ2-3; possibly TRBD2 for D (5 bases). V lost 2 bases, J lost 2 bases, and 17 bases lay in between. Germline V gives CDR1 KGHSH, CDR2 LQKENI. The CDR3 consists of 17 residues. This chain's CDR3 is CASSPKVSAALTDTQYF. The CDR3 DNA reads as TGTGCCAGCTCACCAAAAGTTTCAGCGGCCCTCACAGATACGCAGTATTTT. The full variable domain, in which reference TRBV18 and TRBJ2-3 provide the parts outside the CDR3, is NAGVMQNPRHLVRRRGQEARLRCSPMKGHSHVYWYRQLPEEGLKFMVYLQKENIIDESGMPKERFSAEFPKEGPSILRIQQVVRGDSAAYFCASSPKVSAALTDTQYFGPGTRLTVL.

The chain employs TRBV30 and TRBJ1-1; tentative D call: TRBD1 (6 bases). The CDR3 runs 12 residues. Per the germline V gene, CDR1 is GTSNPN and CDR2 is SVGIG (reference sequence). V dropped 2 bases and J dropped 11 bases, with 15 bases sitting between them. The CDR3 DNA follows: TGTGCCTGGAGTCGAAGGACAGAAGCGGCTTTCTTT. Its translation is CAWSRRTEAAFF.

This clone was seen more than once but under ten times. The gene calls are TRBV3-1 (or the pseudogene TRBV3-2) and TRBJ1-3; 10 bases are a match to TRBD1. The CDR3 loop spans 15 amino acids. V lost 5 bases and J lost 4; bases outside the gene matches: 5. CDR1 is LGHDT and CDR2 is YNNKEL in the germline V gene (reference sequence). CDR3 coding DNA: TGTGCCAGCAGCTACGGGACAGGGGCCGGAAACACCATATATTTT. It translates to CASSYGTGAGNTIYF.

The rearrangement joins TRBV6-5 to TRBJ2-3; a weak D match, TRBD2 (6 bases). Trimming took 0 bases from V and 4 from J, leaving 11 bases between them. Germline CDR1 and CDR2: MNHEY and SVGAGI. The CDR3 runs to 15 residues. CDR3 protein: CASSYSGGGPDTQYF. The CDR3 coding sequence is TGTGCCAGCAGTTACTCGGGGGGAGGTCCAGATACGCAGTATTTT.

This chain connects TRBV30 to TRBJ2-2; a weak D match, TRBD2 (5 bases). Germline lookup yields CDR1 GTSNPN and CDR2 SVGIG (reference sequence). This CDR3 contains 12 residues. V dropped 5 bases and J dropped 6 bases, with 10 bases sitting between them. This CDR3 reads CAWVMRAGELFF. The CDR3, as DNA: TGTGCCTGGGTGATGAGGGCCGGGGAGCTGTTTTTT.

The chain is built from TRBV11-2 and TRBJ2-7, with 8 bases that match TRBD1. Trimming at V came to 2 bases and at J to 0 bases, leaving 3 bases not matched to a gene. Germline V lookup: CDR1 SGHAT, CDR2 FQNNGV. The CDR3 totals 15 residues. The CDR3 sequence is CASSLQGASSYEQYF. CDR3 bases: TGTGCCAGCAGCTTACAGGGGGCGAGCTCCTACGAGCAGTACTTC.

This clone was found many times. This chain connects TRBV18 to TRBJ2-1; possibly TRBD2 for D (5 bases). CDR1 and CDR2 from the germline V gene are KGHSH and LQKENI. The CDR3 has 16 amino acids. V dropped 0 bases and J dropped 2 bases, with 11 bases sitting between them. The DNA for the CDR3 is TGTGCCAGCTCACCACCCCTAGCCACCACCTACAATGAGCAGTTCTTC. This translates into CASSPPLATTYNEQFF. Supplemented by reference TRBV18 and TRBJ2-1, the full variable domain reads NAGVMQNPRHLVRRRGQEARLRCSPMKGHSHVYWYRQLPEEGLKFMVYLQKENIIDESGMPKERFSAEFPKEGPSILRIQQVVRGDSAAYFCASSPPLATTYNEQFFGPGTRLTVL.

CDR3 in DNA: TGTGCCAGCAGCATCCTAGTGTCCCCAGATACGCAGTATTTT. Protein product: CASSILVSPDTQYF. The V and J genes are TRBV11-3 and TRBJ2-3; D uncertain. Trimming took off 5 bases at V and 4 bases at J, with 13 bases between the two ends. The CDR3 is 14 residues long. Germline CDR1 reads SGHNT; CDR2 reads YENEEA. Drawing the rest from reference TRBV11-3 and TRBJ2-3, the complete variable domain is EAGVVQSPRYKIIEKKQPVAFWCNPISGHNTLYWYLQNLGQGPELLIRYENEEAVDDSQLPKDRFSAERLKGVDSTLKIQPAELGDSAVYLCASSILVSPDTQYFGPGTRLTVL.

The chain employs TRBV30 and TRBJ1-5, with D possibly matching TRBD1 (5 bases). The germline gives CDR1 GTSNPN, CDR2 SVGIG (reference sequence). The CDR3 runs to 14 residues. V was clipped by 0 bases and J by 7 bases, with 13 bases between them. CDR3 region: CAWSVGQGEQPQHF. In nucleotides, the CDR3 is TGTGCCTGGAGTGTTGGCCAGGGTGAACAGCCCCAGCATTTT.

The V gene is TRBV7-9, the J gene TRBJ2-7; 7 positions match TRBD1. The CDR3 covers 16 residues. Looked up from germline, CDR1 is SEHNR and CDR2 is FQNEAQ (reference sequence). Trimming took 3 bases from V and 2 from J; bases not matched to a gene: 10. Here the CDR3 reads CASSLRQGSPPYEQYF. Here the CDR3 DNA reads TGTGCCAGCAGCTTGAGACAGGGAAGTCCCCCCTACGAGCAGTACTTC.

This clone has a handful of counts. The chain has TRBV6-2 or TRBV6-3 and TRBJ1-2, with D possibly TRBD1 on 5 matching bases. This CDR3 comprises 15 residues. The V gene lost 0 bases and the J gene lost 4 bases, with 12 bases spanning the gap. The V gene's germline CDR1 is MNHEY and CDR2 SVGEGT. The DNA for the CDR3 is TGTGCCAGCAGTTACTCAAAGGGGCCCATCTATGGCTACACCTTC. Encoded protein: CASSYSKGPIYGYTF.

This chain links TRBV7-9 with TRBJ1-2; TRBD1 matches at 10 bases. Trimming took 5 bases from V and 8 from J; bases not matched to a gene: 8. This CDR3 has 14 amino acids. Germline values: CDR1 SEHNR, CDR2 FQNEAQ (reference sequence). The CDR3 DNA reads as TGTGCCAGCAGCCGGGACAGGGGCGTATACGGCTACACCTTC. Translating gives CASSRDRGVYGYTF.

The V gene is TRBV13, the J gene TRBJ2-1; the D is unclear. From germline, CDR1 is PRHDT and CDR2 FYEKMQ (reference sequence). The CDR3 extends over 13 amino acids. V lost 0 bases to trimming and J lost 4 bases, with 4 bases between them. The CDR3 is CASSLGPYNEQFF. In nucleotides, the CDR3 is TGTGCCAGCAGCTTAGGCCCATACAATGAGCAGTTCTTC.

The V call is TRBV23-1, the J call TRBJ1-1, with TRBD1 matching 10 bases. TRBV23-1 qualifies as an ORF whose function is uncertain. The CDR3 has 17 amino acids. Trimming took 6 bases from V and 5 from J; bases not matched to a gene: 15. The CDR3 here is CASRGQGEWLLWTEAFF. The DNA of the CDR3 is TGCGCCAGCAGAGGACAGGGGGAATGGCTTTTGTGGACTGAAGCTTTCTTT.

This clone showed up just once. The chain uses TRBV3-1 (or the pseudogene TRBV3-2) and TRBJ2-1; 11 bases align to TRBD2. This CDR3 contains 13 residues. Trimming took 4 bases from V and 10 from J; bases not matched to a gene: 3. Per the germline V gene, CDR1 is LGHDT and CDR2 is YNNKEL (reference sequence). CDR3 nucleotides: TGTGCCAGCAGCCTGGGACTAGCGGACGAGCAGTTCTTC. Translated, it gives CASSLGLADEQFF.

The chain recombines TRBV29-1 with TRBJ2-4; 8 nucleotides line up with TRBD1. The CDR3 spans 17 residues. The ends lost 2 bases at V and 6 bases at J; junction bases unmatched: 15. Germline V gene lookup returns CDR1 SQVTM and CDR2 ANQGSEA. The CDR3 DNA reads as TGCAGCGTTGAAAAGTGGGCAGGGGGCATCTCTCGAAACATTCAGTACTTC. It is translated as CSVEKWAGGISRNIQYF.

The chain employs TRBV7-6 and TRBJ2-1; tentatively, D is TRBD1 (5 bases). Germline CDR1 is SGHVS and CDR2 is FNYEAQ. V dropped 5 bases and J dropped 0 bases, with 14 bases sitting between them. This CDR3 is 16 amino acids long. CDR3 DNA sequence: TGTGCCAGCAGCCTCCGACAGATAAACTCCTACAATGAGCAGTTCTTC. Translation gives CASSLRQINSYNEQFF.

This clone was seen just once. The V call is TRBV19, the J call TRBJ1-6, with 7 bases fitting TRBD1. J lost 0 bases, V lost 5 bases, and 10 bases had no gene match. Germline V gene sequence: CDR1 LNHDA, CDR2 SQIVND (reference sequence). This CDR3 region has 18 residues. CDR3 sequence reads: CASSPRTGRGSYNSPLHF. The CDR3 bases are TGTGCCAGTAGTCCTAGGACAGGACGGGGCTCCTATAATTCACCCCTCCACTTT.

This sequence joins TRBV9 and TRBJ2-5; 10 positions agree with TRBD2. V trimming: 0 bases; J trimming: 0 bases; junction bases outside the gene matches: 8. CDR3 size: 18 residues. Germline V gene lookup returns CDR1 SGDLS and CDR2 YYNGEE. The CDR3 DNA reads TGTGCCAGCAGCGTAGGGCTAGCGGGGGCATGGTACCAAGAGACCCAGTACTTC. It is translated as CASSVGLAGAWYQETQYF. Looking up the rest from reference TRBV9 and TRBJ2-5 gives the full variable domain: DSGVTQTPKHLITATGQRVTLRCSPRSGDLSVYWYQQSLDQGLQFLIQYYNGEERAKGNILERFSAQQFPDLHSELNLSSLELGDSALYFCASSVGLAGAWYQETQYFGPGTRLLVL.

The V call is TRBV5-1, the J call TRBJ2-2; 10 bases are shared with TRBD2. Per the germline V gene, CDR1 is SGHRS and CDR2 is YFSETQ. The CDR3 totals 15 residues. The ends lost 5 bases at V and 2 bases at J; junction bases unmatched: 3. CDR3 sequence reads: CASRLAGTNTGELFF. The CDR3, as DNA: TGCGCCAGCAGACTAGCGGGGACAAACACCGGGGAGCTGTTTTTT.

For the CDR3, the DNA is TGTGCCAGCAGTTTAATCAACAGGGGGCGGACAGATACGCAGTATTTT. It codes for CASSLINRGRTDTQYF. The rearrangement uses TRBV28 and TRBJ2-3, with 9 bases that match TRBD1. Germline loops: CDR1 MDHEN, CDR2 SYDVKM. This CDR3 has 16 amino acids. V was clipped by 2 bases and J by 3 bases; unmatched bases: 6.

V and J are TRBV6-5 and TRBJ2-2; D perhaps matches TRBD1 (5 bases). Trimming removed 3 bases at V and 4 bases at J, with 12 bases between. The CDR3 runs 15 residues. Germline CDR1 reads MNHEY; CDR2 reads SVGAGI. The CDR3 reads CASSYRLGATGELFF. CDR3 DNA: TGTGCCAGCAGTTATAGGCTAGGGGCCACCGGGGAGCTGTTTTTT.

The chain is built from TRBV14 and TRBJ1-2; D ambiguous. The CDR3 totals 14 residues. Per the germline V gene, CDR1 is SGHDN and CDR2 is FVKESK. V was cut by 0 bases and J by 4 bases, with 9 bases left in between. The DNA of the CDR3 is TGTGCCAGCAGCCAAGATGCGGGGAGCTATGGCTACACCTTC. Encoded protein: CASSQDAGSYGYTF.